One sample yielded the 30 T cell receptor beta chains listed below, sequenced in a study of T-cell memory formation after mild COVID-19. TCRdb passed the 5' RACE reads through MiXCR, listing each CDR3 protein once. This table holds fewer than 700,000 distinct CDR3 sequences, over 15% found once. What was sequenced was PBMCs or a T cell subset sorted from them (not recorded which). The source is an adult woman who had mild COVID-19 (a few samples of this study predate the infection). Cell type and time point are not known.

This clonotype came up a few times. The chain couples TRBV6-5 to TRBJ2-7, with TRBD1 as a possible D gene (6 bases). The CDR3 runs 15 residues. Trimming pared 5 bases from V and 0 bases from J, leaving 14 bases between. Germline V CDR1 and CDR2: MNHEY, SVGAGI. DNA for the CDR3: TGTGCCAGCAGTAACCAGGGGCTTCTCTCCTACGAGCAGTACTTC. It yields the protein CASSNQGLLSYEQYF.

The gene calls are TRBV30 and TRBJ2-7; D gene unclear. The germline V and J ends were trimmed by 0 bases and 5 bases, with 8 bases remaining between them. CDR3 length equals 12 residues. The V gene's germline CDR1 is GTSNPN and CDR2 SVGIG (reference sequence). The CDR3 DNA is TGTGCCTGGAGTGTCACCTCACACGAGCAGTACTTC. This codes for CAWSVTSHEQYF.

In its sample, this clonotype was seen a few times. The chain recombines TRBV20-1 with TRBJ2-5; tentatively, D is TRBD2 (6 bases). Germline V CDR1 and CDR2: DFQATT, SNEGSKA (reference sequence). The CDR3 totals 14 residues. The ends were cut back, 1 base at V and 5 bases at J, with 14 bases in the middle. CDR3 DNA sequence: TGCAGTGCTAGAGCGGGGGAGGAGCAGGAGACCCAGTACTTC. Its protein product is CSARAGEEQETQYF.

The chain employs TRBV6-5 and TRBJ2-7, with 8 bases aligning to TRBD2. Germline CDR1 and CDR2: MNHEY and SVGAGI. Unmatched junction bases numbered 12, after V lost 0 bases and J lost 2 bases. The CDR3 has 18 amino acids. CDR3 amino acids: CASSYSVLVAGKPYEQYF. CDR3 nucleotide sequence: TGTGCCAGCAGTTACTCCGTGTTAGTAGCGGGGAAGCCCTACGAGCAGTACTTC.

This clonotype was seen only a few times. This chain uses TRBV12-3 or TRBV12-4 with TRBJ2-2; D possibly matches TRBD1 or TRBD2 (5 bases each). The CDR3 loop spans 15 amino acids. V was pared by 9 bases and J by 2 bases, with 16 bases between. This CDR3 is CASSKSGPNTGELFF. Here the CDR3 DNA reads TGTGCCAGTTCTAAGTCGGGACCAAACACCGGGGAGCTGTTTTTT.

This clonotype was counted only a few times. The chain has TRBV10-3 and TRBJ2-1, with a weak D call TRBD1 (6 bases). With 3 bases removed from V and 7 bases from J, the gap between germline ends came to 13 bases. Germline V gene sequence: CDR1 ENHRY, CDR2 SYGVKD. This CDR3 contains 14 residues. DNA for the CDR3: TGTGCCATCAGTGAACTAACAGGGAAAAATGAGCAGTTCTTC. Translating gives CAISELTGKNEQFF.

The chain carries TRBV7-2 and TRBJ2-7; no definite D call. This CDR3 has 14 residues. Germline V lookup: CDR1 SGHTA, CDR2 FQGNSA. V lost 6 bases and J 2 bases, leaving 14 bases between the germline ends. CDR3 residues: CASRPPTLPYEQYF. The DNA of the CDR3 is TGTGCCAGCAGACCGCCGACTCTTCCCTACGAGCAGTACTTC.

The rearrangement uses TRBV6-5 and TRBJ1-5; D gene ambiguous. The V gene lost 6 bases and the J gene lost 3 bases, with 15 bases spanning the gap. Looked up from germline, CDR1 is MNHEY and CDR2 is SVGAGI. The CDR3 extends over 15 amino acids. The CDR3, as DNA: TGTGCCAGCAGCCCTTCGTCCTACTACAATCAGCCCCAGCATTTT. Protein product: CASSPSSYYNQPQHF.

The chain joins TRBV6-5 to TRBJ2-1; 10 nucleotides agree with TRBD1. The CDR3 has 16 residues. Trimming cost V 1 base and J 5 bases; bases outside gene matches: 5. Germline V gives CDR1 MNHEY, CDR2 SVGAGI. The CDR3 sequence: CASSYYRGTGDNEQFF. CDR3 nucleotide sequence: TGTGCCAGCAGTTACTACAGGGGGACAGGGGACAATGAGCAGTTCTTC.

The V gene is TRBV4-1, the J gene TRBJ2-4; 12 positions agree with TRBD2. The CDR3 loop spans 17 amino acids. Germline loops: CDR1 MGHRA, CDR2 YSYEKL. Losses at the gene ends were 3 bases for V and 1 base for J; bases not matched to a gene: 4. CDR3 in DNA: TGCGCCAGCAGCCAGCCCACTAGCGGGGGGGCCAAAAACATTCAGTACTTC. Translation gives CASSQPTSGGAKNIQYF.

The CDR3 is CASSLARTSGSGKLYEQYF. The CDR3 DNA reads as TGTGCCAGCAGCTTGGCCAGGACTAGCGGGAGCGGTAAGCTCTACGAGCAGTACTTC. The rearrangement links TRBV5-6 to TRBJ2-7; 13 bases align to TRBD2. Germline CDR1 SGHDT, CDR2 YYEEEE. Unmatched junction bases numbered 12, after V lost 0 bases and J lost 3 bases. This CDR3 has 19 residues.

This clonotype was observed a handful of times. The J gene is TRBJ2-4, the V gene TRBV2; 8 bases agree with TRBD1. Germline loops: CDR1 SNHLY, CDR2 FYNNEI. Trimming took 5 bases from V and 8 from J; bases not matched to a gene: 14. The CDR3 contains 16 residues. This CDR3 is CASSITTDRAADIQYF. The CDR3, as DNA: TGTGCCAGCAGTATCACAACGGACAGGGCCGCCGACATTCAGTACTTC.

This clonotype was observed a few times. The chain has TRBV7-3 and TRBJ2-3, with no clear D. This CDR3 contains 13 residues. The ends were cut back, 4 bases at V and 1 base at J, with 6 bases in the middle. The germline gives CDR1 SGHTA, CDR2 FQGTGA. The CDR3 protein is CASSSDGTDTQYF. The CDR3 DNA reads as TGTGCCAGCAGCTCAGACGGCACAGATACGCAGTATTTT.

The genes are TRBV19 and TRBJ2-1; D is undetermined. V was pared by 5 bases and J by 7 bases, with 15 bases between. The germline V gene has CDR1 LNHDA and CDR2 SQIVND (reference sequence). CDR3 length equals 14 residues. The CDR3 region is CASSPILHGNEQFF. The CDR3 DNA sequence: TGTGCCAGTAGTCCGATCCTACACGGGAATGAGCAGTTCTTC.

This clonotype was picked up a small number of times. The chain employs TRBV7-9 and TRBJ1-4; 9 bases fit TRBD1. Germline CDR1 and CDR2: SEHNR and FQNEAQ (reference sequence). V shed 4 bases, J shed 4 bases, and the junction held 1 base outside the gene matches. The CDR3 extends over 14 amino acids. Written as DNA, the CDR3 is TGTGCCAGCAGCTCGGGACAGGGTAATGAAAAACTGTTTTTT. This encodes CASSSGQGNEKLFF.

The V call is TRBV20-1, the J call TRBJ2-3; TRBD2 might be the D (5 bases). The V and J ends lost 1 base and 0 bases respectively, with 8 bases between them. The CDR3 extends over 14 amino acids. Germline V gene lookup returns CDR1 DFQATT and CDR2 SNEGSKA (reference sequence). This chain's CDR3 is CSARVSGSTDTQYF. The DNA for the CDR3 is TGCAGTGCTAGAGTCTCGGGGAGCACAGATACGCAGTATTTT.

Only a few counts were recorded for this clonotype. The V gene is TRBV5-6, the J gene TRBJ2-1; D unclear. Between the trimmed V and J ends, which lost 2 bases and 4 bases, there was a span of 16 bases. The CDR3 has 16 amino acids. The germline CDR1 and CDR2 sequences are SGHDT and YYEEEE. CDR3 in DNA: TGTGCCAGCAGCTTTTCCTTGGCCATAACTTACAATGAGCAGTTCTTC. Protein product: CASSFSLAITYNEQFF.

The chain carries TRBV2 and TRBJ1-2; unclear D gene. The CDR3 totals 11 residues. V shed 4 bases and J shed 11 bases, with 11 bases lying between them. Germline values: CDR1 SNHLY, CDR2 FYNNEI. The CDR3 coding sequence is TGTGCCAGCAGTGCCCTGTTGGGGTACACCTTC. It codes for CASSALLGYTF.

This clonotype was recorded many times. V gene TRBV5-1 combines with J gene TRBJ2-7; 10 bases match TRBD1. CDR1 SGHRS and CDR2 YFSETQ come from the germline V gene. This CDR3 region has 15 residues. V lost 3 bases and J lost 2; bases outside the gene matches: 5. The CDR3 reads CASSSPGTGAYEQYF. The CDR3, as DNA: TGCGCCAGCAGCTCCCCCGGGACAGGGGCCTACGAGCAGTACTTC. Complete variable domain (other parts from reference TRBV5-1 and TRBJ2-7): KAGVTQTPRYLIKTRGQQVTLSCSPISGHRSVSWYQQTPGQGLQFLFEYFSETQRNKGNFPGRFSGRQFSNSRSEMNVSTLELGDSALYLCASSSPGTGAYEQYFGPGTRLTVT.

This chain uses TRBV4-3 with TRBJ2-1, with 9 bases identical to TRBD1. The CDR3 sequence is 14 residues long. Germline V gives CDR1 LGHNA, CDR2 YSLEER. The trim removed 4 bases at V and 8 bases at J, leaving 6 bases unmatched. In DNA form, the CDR3 reads TGCGCCAGCAGCCGATCGGACAGGGGAGATGAGCAGTTCTTC. It translates to CASSRSDRGDEQFF.

The chain joins TRBV7-2 to TRBJ1-1; maybe TRBD1 (6 bases). The V gene lost 4 bases and the J gene lost 3 bases, with 12 bases spanning the gap. The CDR3 loop spans 14 amino acids. Germline CDR1 reads SGHTA; CDR2 reads FQGNSA. For the CDR3, the DNA is TGTGCCAGCAGCTCGAGGGGGTCGTACACTGAAGCTTTCTTT. Amino acid sequence: CASSSRGSYTEAFF.

The genes are TRBV5-1 and TRBJ2-1; TRBD2 is a possible D gene (6 bases). From germline, CDR1 is SGHRS and CDR2 YFSETQ. This CDR3 comprises 19 residues. The ends were cut back, 2 bases at V and 9 bases at J, with 30 bases in the middle. Here the CDR3 DNA reads TGCGCCAGCAGCTTTGGAACAGCCGGGACTCGAGCCCTTTTTATTGAGCAGTTCTTC. It specifies CASSFGTAGTRALFIEQFF.

This clonotype was recorded at least ten times. The rearrangement joins TRBV5-1 to TRBJ2-3, with 8 nucleotides matching TRBD2. This CDR3 spans 16 amino acids. Germline CDR1 SGHRS, CDR2 YFSETQ. Trimming at V came to 3 bases and at J to 2 bases, leaving 8 bases not matched to a gene. CDR3 coding DNA: TGCGCCAGCAGCTCCGGGGCGGGGGGATCCACAGATACGCAGTATTTT. It yields the protein CASSSGAGGSTDTQYF.

This chain links TRBV9 with TRBJ2-4, with TRBD1 as a possible D gene (6 bases). The V gene's germline CDR1 is SGDLS and CDR2 YYNGEE. The CDR3 spans 15 residues. Between the trimmed V and J ends, which lost 0 bases and 8 bases, there was a span of 15 bases. CDR3: CASSVDPGDRYIQYF. CDR3 sequence (DNA): TGTGCCAGCAGCGTAGATCCGGGCGACAGGTACATTCAGTACTTC.

V gene TRBV9 combines with J gene TRBJ2-2; 11 bases are a match to TRBD2. V gave up 0 bases and J gave up 6 bases; unmatched junction bases: 4. Germline V gives CDR1 SGDLS, CDR2 YYNGEE. This CDR3 spans 16 amino acids. The CDR3 loop reads CASSVATSGSSGELFF. The CDR3 bases are TGTGCCAGCAGCGTAGCTACTAGCGGGAGTTCCGGGGAGCTGTTTTTT.

This clonotype was found a few times. The rearrangement uses TRBV27 and TRBJ2-5, with D perhaps TRBD2 (6 bases). The V and J ends lost 3 bases and 5 bases respectively, with 13 bases between them. Germline V gene data show CDR1 as MNHEY and CDR2 as SMNVEV (reference sequence). CDR3 size: 14 residues. The CDR3 nucleotides are TGTGCCAGCAGTTTCGGGCTAGCGATGGAGACCCAGTACTTC. Translation gives CASSFGLAMETQYF.

This clonotype has a handful of counts. The J gene is TRBJ1-3, the V gene TRBV3-1; no clear D. The CDR3 extends over 11 amino acids. Germline V CDR1 and CDR2: LGHDT, YNNKEL (reference sequence). V lost 0 bases and J 13 bases, leaving 7 bases between the germline ends. Written as DNA, the CDR3 is TGTGCCAGCAGCCAAGAAGGGCGGATATATTTT. Protein: CASSQEGRIYF.

J is TRBJ2-1 and V is TRBV7-7; 7 bases align to TRBD2. CDR3 length equals 13 residues. CDR1 SSHAT and CDR2 FNYEAQ come from the germline V gene (reference sequence). The V segment lost 5 bases and the J segment 8 bases; nucleotides outside the gene matches: 6. CDR3 in DNA: TGTGCCAGCAGCATCACGGGGAGGGATGAGCAGTTCTTC. Residues: CASSITGRDEQFF.

The chain joins TRBV12-3 or TRBV12-4 to TRBJ1-2; tentatively, D is TRBD1 (5 bases). The CDR3 length is 13 residues. The germline V and J ends were trimmed by 7 bases and 7 bases, with 16 bases remaining between them. This chain's CDR3 is CASKYGGTGGYTF. CDR3 DNA sequence: TGTGCCAGCAAATATGGGGGGACGGGTGGCTACACCTTC.

The J gene is TRBJ1-2, the V gene TRBV20-1; D is possibly TRBD1 (5 bases). Germline loops: CDR1 DFQATT, CDR2 SNEGSKA (reference sequence). This CDR3 comprises 11 residues. In DNA form, the CDR3 reads TGCAGCCCCGGGAGGGACCGGGGCTACACCTTC. Residues: CSPGRDRGYTF.